The T cell receptor beta chain described here comes from a study of neurological immune-mediated disorders (dated by TCRdb to about 2019). For context, the study as a whole: Among the approximately 35 multiple sclerosis patients, relapsing-remitting MS accounted for around 30 and secondary progressive MS accounted for 3. The cohort comprised approximately 67 subjects: around 15 HAM/TSP patients, approximately 34 multiple sclerosis patients and approximately 20 healthy controls. The study compared peripheral blood TCR-beta repertoires of HTLV-I-associated myelopathy (HAM/TSP) patients, multiple sclerosis patients and healthy controls using UMI-based sequencing. Alongside PBMC samples, the set of 80 to 130 TCR-beta libraries contained longitudinal samples, technical triplicates, and paired CD4+ and CD8+ T-cell subsets that had been sorted. Study-wide findings and limitations: TCR clonal expansion was highest in HAM/TSP patients and lowest in MS patients, with MS patients falling below even healthy controls. Phylogenetic analysis grouped repertoires from 18 of 34 MS patients into a cluster of related CDR3 sequences, suggesting a possible repertoire-level signature. Across subjects, expanded clones never shared an identical CDR3 amino acid sequence, which suggests that the TCR-beta repertoires in every group were private. No clinical or MRI features were associated with the MS cluster, and the authors said that larger cohorts are needed.

cDNA was synthesized by template-switch 5'RACE using a primer with a 10-nucleotide random unique molecular identifier that tagged each TCR transcript. Each sequencing run produced over 160 million TCR-beta sequences covering 15-18 subjects. The RNeasy kit was used for extraction of total RNA. Using the KAPA Real-time Library Amplification kit, TCR-beta VDJ regions were amplified with primers for the TCR constant region and the 5'RACE anchor. A first PCR added sample indexes and Illumina adaptors, after which a second PCR increased the library yield. After purification with Ampure beads, the TCR product of roughly 650 bp was size-selected on a 2% E-gel SizeSelection system. Before pooling, library quality was checked on a Bioanalyzer, concentration was measured with Qubit, and libraries were quantified with the Kapa Library Quantification kit. Libraries were sequenced paired-end 2 x 150 bp on an Illumina HiSeq 2500. To increase sequence diversity, about 24-32% phiX was spiked into each library pool. Turning to the authors' computational methods: The quality-filtered reads were processed with the UMI-based MiGEC pipeline, whose error correction step removed more than 90% of the raw TCR sequences. IMGT germline references were used for alignment of VDJ genes, and clonotypes were defined by a unique CDR3 amino acid sequence together with V-J genes. Clonal expansion, Shannon diversity and CDR3 relatedness (CalcPairwiseDistances, ClusterSamples) were evaluated with VDJtools, and phylogenetic trees were built with CLCbio workbench. Using coefficient-of-variation modelling across technical triplicates, the study counted a clone as expanded if it had at least 8 unique UMIs. TCRdb trimmed the raw reads at Q25, called clones with MiXCR and kept productive beta chains. CDR3 protein duplicates are merged, each entry listing the most common genes and DNA. It is TCRdb's table, rather than the study itself, that gives the V and J calls and clone size. The sample table shows roughly 100,000 distinct CDR3 sequences, and approximately 4% are seen once. The top ten constitute around 3.1% of the sample.

Unsorted PBMC libraries were generated from 2 million PBMCs stored in RNAlater at -80 °C until RNA extraction. Multiple sclerosis patients were enrolled in a US clinical protocol under which disease progression was evaluated by magnetic resonance imaging. Peripheral blood was subjected to Ficoll-Hypaque density gradient centrifugation to isolate PBMCs, which were then cryopreserved in liquid nitrogen. This clonotype was recorded at least ten times. Its antigen target is currently unknown. No much larger clone is present one base from it, and per-base qualities are unavailable. Relative to germline, V is missing 3 bases and J is missing 13 bases, with 2 bases of the junction outside any gene match. Taken from the germline V gene, the CDR1 and CDR2 loops are SGHRS and YFSETQ. Spanning cysteine to phenylalanine, the CDR3 consists of 11 amino acids. Of the read, only the CDR3 DNA is kept; its 33 bases are in frame from base 1.

The sequence derives from a woman aged 45-65 years with multiple sclerosis. What was sequenced was PBMCs. This chain joins TRBV5-1 to TRBJ2-1, with TRBD1 matching 9 junction bases. In nucleotides, the sequence is TGCGCCAGCAGCTCACAGGGGGCACAGTTCTTC. Its product reads: CASSSQGAQFF.